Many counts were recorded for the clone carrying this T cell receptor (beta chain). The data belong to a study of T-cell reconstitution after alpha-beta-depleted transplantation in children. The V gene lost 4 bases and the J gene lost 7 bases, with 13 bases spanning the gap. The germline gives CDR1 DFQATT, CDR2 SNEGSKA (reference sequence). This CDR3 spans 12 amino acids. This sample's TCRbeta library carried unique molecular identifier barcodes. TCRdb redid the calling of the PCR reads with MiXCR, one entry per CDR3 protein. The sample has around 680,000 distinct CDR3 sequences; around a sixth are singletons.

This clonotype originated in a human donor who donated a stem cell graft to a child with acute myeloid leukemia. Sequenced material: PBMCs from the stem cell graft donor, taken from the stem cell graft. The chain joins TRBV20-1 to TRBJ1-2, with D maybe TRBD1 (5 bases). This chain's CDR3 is CSAIERGFGYTF. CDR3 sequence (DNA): TGCAGTGCTATCGAAAGGGGTTTTGGCTACACCTTC.